A selection of T cell receptor beta chains follows, all from one sample in a study of identifying expanded T cells in peripheral blood. Repertoires were generated with immunoSEQ multiplex PCR, while TCRdb's copy carries only in-frame clones and drops some. The sample lists 85,000 to 100,000 clones, approximately 88% occurring once. The specimen sequenced was blood. The origin of the receptors is a person aged 18-70 years in good health. CDR3s leave out the opening cysteine and the closing phenylalanine or tryptophan.

V gene	J gene	CDR3 protein
TRBV29-1	TRBJ1-3	SVVISGNTIY
TRBV9	TRBJ1-2	ASSVEWTSTPYGYT
TRBV30	TRBJ2-1	AWTGPYSYNEQF
TRBV2	TRBJ1-2	ASQGEKSGRGYGYT
TRBV27	TRBJ1-5	ASSERGTVISEGNQPQH
TRBV11-2	TRBJ1-6	ASSTFIGTEGSPLH
TRBV5-1	TRBJ1-5	ASSLGPRADQPQH
TRBV5-5	TRBJ2-2	ASSLEGLAGYLTGELF
TRBV7-8	TRBJ2-7	ASSIGTGGEQY
TRBV11-2	TRBJ2-3	ASSSTSGGLITDTQY
TRBV4-1	TRBJ2-5	ASSHLTSGNQETQY
TRBV14	TRBJ2-1	ASSQEASEGEQF
TRBV29-1	TRBJ2-6	STETWGAGANVLT
TRBV27	TRBJ1-1	ATKRWTGLLNTEAF
TRBV5-4	TRBJ2-7	ASSLGPAEAYEQY
TRBV2	TRBJ2-7	ASSPDRGRSYEQY
TRBV6-5	TRBJ2-7	ASKRGGEQY
TRBV5-4	TRBJ2-1	ASSLGIVGAPNEQF
TRBV25-1	TRBJ2-1	ASSDTTDLLQFAQF
TRBV5-4	TRBJ2-5	ASSLRGAGGSPETQY
TRBV19	TRBJ1-6	ASSLTPGGASPLH
TRBV6-1	TRBJ1-5	ASKFGTGGYQPQH
TRBV9	TRBJ1-4	ASSVEGATNEKLF
TRBV6-1	TRBJ2-7	ASSVYRGSSYEQY
TRBV19	TRBJ1-1	ASSARQGARSTEAF
TRBV5-1	TRBJ2-7	ASSSGAGSWDEQY
TRBV10-3	TRBJ2-5	AISESTGAQGETQY
TRBV6-5	TRBJ1-2	ASSYSSGGGYGYT
TRBV18	TRBJ2-5	ASSPRRGDVQETQY
TRBV4-1	TRBJ1-2	ASSLTGYGYT
TRBV4-2	TRBJ2-3	ASSQHRDSNTDTQY
TRBV28	TRBJ1-5	ASSSPPVTWNQPQH